Listed below are T cell receptor beta chains from one sample, sequenced in a study of cytomegalovirus exposure and HLA in healthy donors. Libraries were prepared by immunoSEQ multiplex PCR; TCRdb keeps only in-frame clonotypes and omits some of them. The sample lists about 170,000 clones; around 82% were seen once. The sequenced sample consisted of PBMCs. These receptors originate from a male donor in good health and CMV-seronegative. CDR3s include the opening cysteine and the closing phenylalanine or tryptophan. D genes are given only for firm matches. The size field is filled for only some rows; it gives once, few, many or a size class.

j_call v_call d_call clone_size cdr3_nt cdr3_aa
TRBJ2-1 TRBV19 TRBD2 . TGTGCCAGTAGTGGGGGACTAGCGGGGCTCTACAATGAGCAGTTCTTC CASSGGLAGLYNEQFF
TRBJ1-3 TRBV15 . once TGTGCCACCAGCAAAGACAACAGGTTCTCTGGAAACACCATATATTTT CATSKDNRFSGNTIYF
TRBJ1-2 TRBV19 TRBD1 once TGTGCCAGTAGCATAACCCCGGACAGGTCCTATGGCTACACCTTC CASSITPDRSYGYTF
TRBJ2-5 TRBV28 TRBD2 . TGTGCCAGCTCCGGGACTCAACGACTAGCGGGCCAAGAGACCCAGTACTTC CASSGTQRLAGQETQYF
TRBJ2-7 TRBV5-5 TRBD1 . TGTGCCAGCAGCTGGGGACAGGGGGTAAGCGAGCAGTACTTC CASSWGQGVSEQYF
TRBJ2-2 TRBV30 TRBD2 . TGTGCCTGGAATCCTAGCGGGGGGCAGGGGACCGGGGAGCTGTTTTTT CAWNPSGGQGTGELFF
TRBJ2-4 TRBV7-9 . . TGTTCCAGCAGCCGGGATCACGATTGGGGGGACATTCAGTACTTC CSSSRDHDWGDIQYF
TRBJ2-2 TRBV5-8 . . TGTGCCAGCAGCTTGGGCAGGGGGGACACCGGGGAGCTGTTTTTT CASSLGRGDTGELFF
TRBJ2-5 TRBV18 TRBD2 once TGTGCCAGCTCCCCCCGGACTAGCGGGGCGCAAGAGACCCAGTACTTC CASSPRTSGAQETQYF
TRBJ1-5 TRBV12-5 . few TGTGCTAGTGGTTTGGTCGGAGGGGGGGGAAATCAGCCCCAGCATTTT CASGLVGGGGNQPQHF
TRBJ1-1 TRBV28 . . TGTGCCAGCTGTACGGGGAACACTGAAGCTTTCTTT CASCTGNTEAFF
TRBJ2-7 TRBV15 . . TGTGCCACCAGCAGAGATGGGACTCAAACCTACGAGCAGTACTTC CATSRDGTQTYEQYF
TRBJ2-5 TRBV19 . . TGTGCCAGTAGTATAGCCGCTAGCGATTTGGAGACCCAGTACTTC CASSIAASDLETQYF
TRBJ1-1 TRBV4-1 . . TGCGCCAGCAGCCCTGGGGGGAGGGCCCGAGGGAACACTGAAGCTTTCTTT CASSPGGRARGNTEAFF
TRBJ1-6 TRBV6-5 . . TGTGCCAGCAGTGTCACACCTTCCTATAATTCACCCCTCCACTTT CASSVTPSYNSPLHF
TRBJ2-1 TRBV9 TRBD2 . TGTGCCAGCAGCGTGGGCAATAGCGGGGGGAAAGATGAGCAGTTCTTC CASSVGNSGGKDEQFF
TRBJ1-4 TRBV25-1 . . TGTGCCAGCAGTGCTCCAGGCTCGGTTTGGGAAAAACTGTTTTTT CASSAPGSVWEKLFF
TRBJ2-2 TRBV4-2 TRBD2 . TGTGCCAGCAGCCACCGCAGAGGGACTAGCGGGGGGAACACCGGGGAGCTGTTTTTT CASSHRRGTSGGNTGELFF
TRBJ2-7 TRBV9 . . TGTGCCAGCAGCGCCGGACAGAAACCAACCTACGAGCAGTACTTC CASSAGQKPTYEQYF
TRBJ1-3 TRBV7-6 . . TGTGCCAGCAGCGCGTCCGACTCTGGAAACACCATATATTTT CASSASDSGNTIYF